Following are 27 T cell receptor beta chains from one sample sequenced in a study of blood T cell repertoires in COVID-19. The repertoire was sequenced with immunoSEQ multiplex PCR; TCRdb's copy has only in-frame clones and lacks some. The sample consists of under 80,000 clones, around 83% of them appearing once. The sequenced sample was peripheral blood. The receptors derive from a woman aged 60-70 years with acute or convalescent COVID-19.

The V and J genes are TRBV4-1 and TRBJ1-2, with D possibly matching TRBD1 (5 bases). This CDR3 region has 13 residues. Trimming left V 1 base short and J 8 bases short, with 11 bases between. CDR1 is MGHRA, CDR2 YSYEKL, per germline. The CDR3 nucleotides read TGCGCCAGCAGCCAAGTCGGGGAGGGGGGCTACACCTTC. Its protein is CASSQVGEGGYTF.

The chain combines TRBV7-9 with TRBJ1-2; D gene ambiguous. CDR1 is SEHNR and CDR2 is FQNEAQ in the germline V gene (reference sequence). V lost 4 bases to trimming and J lost 7 bases, with 10 bases between them. The CDR3 extends over 12 amino acids. CDR3: CASSSWTGGYTF. CDR3 in DNA: TGTGCCAGCAGCTCCTGGACTGGTGGCTACACCTTC.

J is TRBJ1-2 and V is TRBV7-3, with a weak D call TRBD1 (6 bases). V gave up 4 bases and J gave up 4 bases, with 13 bases separating them. This CDR3 is 14 amino acids long. Per the germline V gene, CDR1 is SGHTA and CDR2 is FQGTGA. Written as DNA, the CDR3 is TGTGCCAGCAGCTCATCGACAGGCGCCTATGGCTACACCTTC. Residues: CASSSSTGAYGYTF.

As DNA, the CDR3 is TGTGCCAGCAGCTTCGAACGGGGGGCGGTGGATGGCTACACCTTC. Translated: CASSFERGAVDGYTF. The chain recombines TRBV7-9 with TRBJ1-2, with D perhaps matching TRBD1 (6 bases). Between the trimmed V and J ends, which lost 3 bases and 6 bases, there was a span of 17 bases. This CDR3 spans 15 amino acids. In germline, CDR1 is SEHNR, CDR2 FQNEAQ (reference sequence).

The rearrangement links TRBV6-5 to TRBJ1-2; 9 nucleotides line up with TRBD1. Trimming removed 6 bases from V and 4 bases from J; junction bases left unmatched: 9. The CDR3 length is 15 residues. Germline V gene lookup returns CDR1 MNHEY and CDR2 SVGAGI. CDR3 sequence (DNA): TGTGCCAGCAGGACGACAGGGGGTCTTGTCTATGGCTACACCTTC. This translates into CASRTTGGLVYGYTF.

This clone was seen only a few times. V is TRBV14 and J is TRBJ2-1, with a tentative D call TRBD2 (5 bases). The CDR3 covers 15 residues. Germline V gene sequence: CDR1 SGHDN, CDR2 FVKESK. The ends were cut back, 2 bases at V and 10 bases at J, with 18 bases in the middle. CDR3 in amino acids: CASSQFPGVGIEQFF. The CDR3, as DNA: TGTGCCAGCAGCCAATTCCCCGGGGTGGGGATCGAGCAGTTCTTC.

V usage is TRBV6-5 and J usage is TRBJ2-7; TRBD1 agrees at 8 bases. Germline trimming cut 4 bases from V and 4 bases from J; bases unmatched to any gene: 6. The CDR3 extends over 14 amino acids. Germline CDR1 reads MNHEY; CDR2 reads SVGAGI. CDR3 bases: TGTGCCAGCAGTTCCGGACAGGGCTCGTACGAGCAGTACTTC. Protein product: CASSSGQGSYEQYF.

The V gene is TRBV11-3, the J gene TRBJ2-7, with 7 bases identical to TRBD1. CDR3 length equals 13 residues. V trimming: 5 bases; J trimming: 4 bases; junction bases outside the gene matches: 5. Germline V gene sequence: CDR1 SGHNT, CDR2 YENEEA. The CDR3 sequence: CASSLDREYEQYF. CDR3 bases: TGTGCCAGCAGCCTTGACAGGGAATACGAGCAGTACTTC.

The V gene is TRBV20-1, the J gene TRBJ1-2; D unclear. Germline assignment: CDR1 DFQATT and CDR2 SNEGSKA (reference sequence). V gave up 7 bases and J gave up 7 bases, with 13 bases separating them. The CDR3 runs 11 residues. The CDR3 here is CSDPGEGGYTF. CDR3 DNA sequence: TGCAGTGACCCCGGGGAGGGTGGCTACACCTTC.

This chain joins TRBV19 and TRBJ1-3; no firm D call. Trimming pared 4 bases from V and 11 bases from J, leaving 9 bases between. This CDR3 comprises 11 residues. The germline V gene has CDR1 LNHDA and CDR2 SQIVND (reference sequence). DNA of the CDR3: TGTGCCAGTAGTAACGGTCTCGCCATATATTTT. Amino acid sequence: CASSNGLAIYF.

V is TRBV27 and J is TRBJ2-2, with D tentatively TRBD2 (6 bases). V shed 5 bases and J shed 4 bases, with 8 bases lying between them. Per germline, CDR1 MNHEY and CDR2 SMNVEV (reference sequence). The CDR3 consists of 13 residues. The CDR3 protein is CASSGGITGELFF. The CDR3 DNA reads TGTGCCAGCAGTGGCGGGATCACCGGGGAGCTGTTTTTT.

This rearrangement joins TRBV27 to TRBJ1-6, with D uncertain. This CDR3 comprises 16 residues. The V and J ends lost 8 bases and 6 bases respectively, with 20 bases between them. Per germline, CDR1 MNHEY and CDR2 SMNVEV (reference sequence). CDR3 coding DNA: TGTGCCAGCTCCCTAGGGAGCGCCTGGATTAATTCACCCCTCCACTTT. It translates to CASSLGSAWINSPLHF.

The CDR3 loop is CASVGTSGYF. The CDR3 DNA reads TGTGCCAGCGTGGGGACTAGCGGGTATTTT. The J gene is TRBJ2-3, the V gene TRBV2, with TRBD2 matching over 11 bases. V was pared by 8 bases and J by 14 bases, with 3 bases of the junction left unmatched. Germline V gene lookup returns CDR1 SNHLY and CDR2 FYNNEI. There are 10 residues in the CDR3.

The chain is built from TRBV6-5 and TRBJ1-1, with TRBD1 identical over 8 bases. The CDR3 runs 14 residues. The V segment lost 9 bases and the J segment 4 bases; nucleotides outside the gene matches: 10. CDR1 and CDR2 (germline): MNHEY, SVGAGI. This chain's CDR3 is CASRMTGEITEAFF. The CDR3 DNA sequence: TGTGCCAGTCGGATGACAGGGGAGATCACTGAAGCTTTCTTT.

V and J are TRBV19 and TRBJ2-1; D uncertain. The V end was cut by 3 bases, the J end by 1 base, with 10 bases between. From germline, CDR1 is LNHDA and CDR2 SQIVND (reference sequence). The CDR3 consists of 15 residues. As DNA, the CDR3 is TGTGCCAGTAGTATTGCAAGCGTTTCCTACAATGAGCAGTTCTTC. This codes for CASSIASVSYNEQFF.

This chain links TRBV24-1 with TRBJ2-5; 10 bases line up with TRBD1. After removal of 4 bases from V and 3 bases from J, the junction contained 7 bases not matched to a gene. Germline V lookup: CDR1 KGHDR, CDR2 SFDVKD. This CDR3 has 16 residues. The chain's CDR3 is CATSDTGTGVEETQYF. The CDR3 nucleotides read TGTGCCACCAGTGACACCGGGACAGGGGTGGAAGAGACCCAGTACTTC.

The genes are TRBV25-1 and TRBJ1-1; D gene uncertain. This CDR3 has 16 amino acids. With 1 base removed from V and 2 bases from J, the gap between germline ends came to 14 bases. CDR1 and CDR2 (germline): MGHDK, SYGVNS. The CDR3 region is CASSESKGLLNTEAFF. The CDR3 DNA sequence: TGTGCCAGCAGTGAATCTAAAGGCCTACTAAACACTGAAGCTTTCTTT.

This clone was picked up one time. The chain links TRBV3-1 (or the pseudogene TRBV3-2) to TRBJ1-1; TRBD1 might be the D (5 bases). CDR1 is LGHDT, CDR2 YNNKEL, per germline (reference sequence). The length of the CDR3 is 14 residues. Trimming removed 0 bases from V and 8 bases from J, with 13 bases in between. The CDR3 bases are TGTGCCAGCAGCCAAGAGCAGGGAGGTTCCGAAGCTTTCTTT. Its translation: CASSQEQGGSEAFF.

This chain links TRBV6-5 with TRBJ1-6; D is unresolved. There are 15 residues in the CDR3. Trimming stripped 0 bases from V and 7 bases from J, with 10 bases between. Germline loops: CDR1 MNHEY, CDR2 SVGAGI. DNA for the CDR3: TGTGCCAGCAGTTACTCGGGCAGGTCCAATTCACCCCTCCACTTT. Its translation: CASSYSGRSNSPLHF.

The chain recombines TRBV5-8 with TRBJ2-7; 8 bases fit TRBD2. The V gene's germline CDR1 is SGHTS and CDR2 YDEGEE. The V and J ends lost 2 bases and 4 bases, in that order; junction bases with no gene match: 11. The CDR3 has 16 amino acids. The CDR3 protein is CASSLKPGLGVYEQYF. In DNA form, the CDR3 reads TGTGCCAGCAGCTTAAAACCGGGACTAGGAGTATACGAGCAGTACTTC.

The chain combines TRBV21-1 with TRBJ1-1. TRBV21-1 has pseudogene status. This CDR3 is built from 16 residues. The CDR3 sequence is CASSIPKGALNTEAFF. Here the CDR3 DNA reads TGTGCCAGCAGTATCCCCAAAGGAGCGTTGAACACTGAAGCTTTCTTT.

The chain recombines TRBV5-6 with TRBJ1-2, with TRBD1 matching 7 bases. The junction had 5 bases not matched to a gene; V was cut back by 5 bases and J by 7 bases. Germline lookup yields CDR1 SGHDT and CDR2 YYEEEE. This CDR3 is built from 12 residues. This CDR3 reads CASRYDRVGYTF. The CDR3 DNA is TGTGCCAGCAGATATGACAGGGTTGGCTACACCTTC.

CDR3 sequence reads: CAISYDSVPNEKLFF. In DNA form, the CDR3 reads TGTGCCATCAGCTACGACAGTGTACCCAATGAAAAACTGTTTTTT. The chain uses TRBV10-3 and TRBJ1-4, with D possibly being TRBD1 (5 bases). Trimming cost V 6 bases and J 5 bases, with 16 bases left between them. Germline CDR1 reads ENHRY; CDR2 reads SYGVKD. This CDR3 spans 15 amino acids.

The rearrangement uses TRBV10-3 and TRBJ1-4; possible D gene TRBD1, 5 bases. With 6 bases removed from V and 4 bases from J, the gap between germline ends came to 6 bases. Germline V gene sequence: CDR1 ENHRY, CDR2 SYGVKD. The length of the CDR3 is 12 residues. The CDR3 here is CAISQGNEKLFF. CDR3 coding DNA: TGTGCCATCAGCCAGGGTAATGAAAAACTGTTTTTT.

This clone has a single count. The V gene is TRBV11-3, the J gene TRBJ1-6; TRBD1 aligns across 8 bases. CDR3 length: 14 amino acids. CDR1 SGHNT and CDR2 YENEEA come from the germline V gene. V shed 4 bases, J shed 5 bases, and the junction held 1 base outside the gene matches. CDR3 sequence reads: CASSSGQDNSPLHF. DNA of the CDR3: TGTGCCAGCAGCTCGGGACAGGATAATTCACCCCTCCACTTT.

CDR3 coding DNA: TGTGCCAGCGGGTCGGGGGGCGAGGGTCGAGGGCCGAACTATGGCTACACCTTC. Translated: CASGSGGEGRGPNYGYTF. This chain connects TRBV5-6 to TRBJ1-2, with a possible D match to TRBD1 (6 bases). Germline loops: CDR1 SGHDT, CDR2 YYEEEE. The length of the CDR3 is 18 residues. Trimming left V 7 bases short and J 2 bases short, with 27 bases between. Full variable domain (outside the CDR3, taken from reference TRBV5-6 and TRBJ1-2): DAGVTQSPTHLIKTRGQQVTLRCSPKSGHDTVSWYQQALGQGPQFIFQYYEEEERQRGNFPDRFSGHQFPNYSSELNVNALLLGDSALYLCASGSGGEGRGPNYGYTFGSGTRLTVV.

CDR3 DNA: TGTGCCAGCAGCCATGGGCGGGCTGAAGCTTTCTTT. Amino acids: CASSHGRAEAFF. The rearrangement uses TRBV14 and TRBJ1-1; no definite D call. CDR1 SGHDN and CDR2 FVKESK come from the germline V gene. CDR3 length equals 12 residues. Trimming took 3 bases from V and 6 from J, leaving 8 bases between them.